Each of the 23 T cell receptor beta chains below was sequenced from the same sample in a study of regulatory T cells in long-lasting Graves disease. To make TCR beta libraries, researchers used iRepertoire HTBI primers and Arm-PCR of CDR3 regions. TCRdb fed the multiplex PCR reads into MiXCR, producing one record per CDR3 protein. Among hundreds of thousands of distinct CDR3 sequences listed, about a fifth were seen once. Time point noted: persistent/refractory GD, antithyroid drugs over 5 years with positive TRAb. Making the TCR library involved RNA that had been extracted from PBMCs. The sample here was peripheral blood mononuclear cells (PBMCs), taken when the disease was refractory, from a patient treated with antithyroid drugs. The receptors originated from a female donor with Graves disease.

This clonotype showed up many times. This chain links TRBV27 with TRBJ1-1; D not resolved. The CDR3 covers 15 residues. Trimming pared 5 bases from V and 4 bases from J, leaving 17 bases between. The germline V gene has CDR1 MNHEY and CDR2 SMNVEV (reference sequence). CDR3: CASSLTTRRSTEAFF. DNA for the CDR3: TGTGCCAGCAGTCTAACGACAAGGAGGTCCACTGAAGCTTTCTTT.

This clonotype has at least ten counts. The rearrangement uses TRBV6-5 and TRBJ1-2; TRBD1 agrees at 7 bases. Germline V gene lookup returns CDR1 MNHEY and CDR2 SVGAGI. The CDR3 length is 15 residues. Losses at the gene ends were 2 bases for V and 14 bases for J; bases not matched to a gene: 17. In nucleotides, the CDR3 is TGTGCCAGCAGTTACGGAACAGGGGCCGCCGTCCCCTTAACCTTC. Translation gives CASSYGTGAAVPLTF.

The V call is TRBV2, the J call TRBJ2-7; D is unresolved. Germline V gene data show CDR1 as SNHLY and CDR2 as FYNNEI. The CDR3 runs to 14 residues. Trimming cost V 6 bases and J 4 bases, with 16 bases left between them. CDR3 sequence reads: CASSSGPEAYEQYF. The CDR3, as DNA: TGTGCCAGCAGCTCGGGTCCAGAGGCTTACGAGCAGTACTTC.

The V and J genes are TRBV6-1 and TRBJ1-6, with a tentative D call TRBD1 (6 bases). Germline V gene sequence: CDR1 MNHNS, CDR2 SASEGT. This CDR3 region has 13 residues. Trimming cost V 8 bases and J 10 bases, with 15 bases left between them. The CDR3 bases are TGTGCCAGCTCAATGTCAGGGGAATCACCCCTCCACTTT. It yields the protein CASSMSGESPLHF.

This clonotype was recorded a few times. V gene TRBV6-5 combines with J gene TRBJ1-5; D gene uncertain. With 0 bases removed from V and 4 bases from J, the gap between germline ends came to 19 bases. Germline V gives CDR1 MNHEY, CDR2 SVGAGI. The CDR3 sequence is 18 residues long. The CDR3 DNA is TGTGCCAGCAGTTACTCTTTTGGGTCCGGGCTAGGAAATCAGCCCCAGCATTTT. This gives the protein CASSYSFGSGLGNQPQHF.

CDR3 DNA: TGTGCCAGTACCAATGAGGGAAACCAGCCCCAGCATTTT. Translation: CASTNEGNQPQHF. V and J are TRBV19 and TRBJ1-5; D unresolved. Germline lookup yields CDR1 LNHDA and CDR2 SQIVND (reference sequence). The CDR3 is 13 amino acids. The V and J ends lost 7 bases and 7 bases respectively, with 14 bases between them.

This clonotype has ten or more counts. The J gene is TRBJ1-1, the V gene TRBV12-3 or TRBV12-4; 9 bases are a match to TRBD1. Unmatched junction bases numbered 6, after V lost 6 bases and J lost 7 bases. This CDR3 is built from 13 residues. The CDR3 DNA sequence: TGTGCCAGCAGGAGACAGGGGGTGAGTGAAGCTTTCTTT. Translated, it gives CASRRQGVSEAFF.

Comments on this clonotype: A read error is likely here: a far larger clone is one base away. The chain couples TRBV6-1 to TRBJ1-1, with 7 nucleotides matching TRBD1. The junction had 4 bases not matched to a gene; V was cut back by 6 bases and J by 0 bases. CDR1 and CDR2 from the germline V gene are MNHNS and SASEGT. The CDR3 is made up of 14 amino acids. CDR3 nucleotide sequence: TGTGCCAGCAGAAGACAGGGCTTGAACACTGAAGCTTTCTTT. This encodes CASRRQGLNTEAFF.

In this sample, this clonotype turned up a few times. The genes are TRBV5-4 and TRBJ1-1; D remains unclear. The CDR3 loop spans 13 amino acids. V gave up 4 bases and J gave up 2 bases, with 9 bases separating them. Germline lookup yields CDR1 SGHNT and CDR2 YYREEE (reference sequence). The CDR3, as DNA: TGTGCCAGCAGCCACGAGGGAAACACTGAAGCTTTCTTT. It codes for CASSHEGNTEAFF.

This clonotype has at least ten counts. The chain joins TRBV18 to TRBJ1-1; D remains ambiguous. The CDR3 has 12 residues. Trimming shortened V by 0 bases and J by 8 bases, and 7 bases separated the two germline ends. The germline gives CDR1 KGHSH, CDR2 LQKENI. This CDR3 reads CASSPPEGEAFF. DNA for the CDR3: TGTGCCAGCTCACCACCCGAAGGAGAAGCTTTCTTT.

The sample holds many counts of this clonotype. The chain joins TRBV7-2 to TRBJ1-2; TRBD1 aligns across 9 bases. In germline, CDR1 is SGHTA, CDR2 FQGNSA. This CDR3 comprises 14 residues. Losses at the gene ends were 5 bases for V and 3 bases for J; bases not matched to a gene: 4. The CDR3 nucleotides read TGTGCCAGCAGCACCCGGACAGGGGACTATGGCTACACCTTC. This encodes CASSTRTGDYGYTF.

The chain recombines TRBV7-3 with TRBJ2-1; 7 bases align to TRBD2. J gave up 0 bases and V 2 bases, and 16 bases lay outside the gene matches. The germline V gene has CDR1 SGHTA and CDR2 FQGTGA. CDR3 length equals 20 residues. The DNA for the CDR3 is TGTGCCAGCAGCTTACGCCCGGGGCTAGCGGACGGGAGCTCCTACAATGAGCAGTTCTTC. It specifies CASSLRPGLADGSSYNEQFF.

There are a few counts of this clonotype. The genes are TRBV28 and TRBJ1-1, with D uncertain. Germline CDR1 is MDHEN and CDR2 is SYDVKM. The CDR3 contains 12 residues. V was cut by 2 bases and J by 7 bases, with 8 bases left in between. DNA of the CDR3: TGTGCCAGCAGTTTAGTCTCGGGTGAAGCTTTCTTT. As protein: CASSLVSGEAFF. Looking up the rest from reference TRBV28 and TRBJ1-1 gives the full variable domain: DVKVTQSSRYLVKRTGEKVFLECVQDMDHENMFWYRQDPGLGLRLIYFSYDVKMKEKGDIPEGYSVSREKKERFSLILESASTNQTSMYLCASSLVSGEAFFGQGTRLTVV.

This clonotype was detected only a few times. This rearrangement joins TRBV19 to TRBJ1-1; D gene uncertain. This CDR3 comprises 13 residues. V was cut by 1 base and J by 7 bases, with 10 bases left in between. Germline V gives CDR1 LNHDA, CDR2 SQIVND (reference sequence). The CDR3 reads CASSIVPRREAFF. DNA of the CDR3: TGTGCCAGTAGTATAGTCCCCCGTCGTGAAGCTTTCTTT. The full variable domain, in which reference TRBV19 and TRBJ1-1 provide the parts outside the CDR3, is DGGITQSPKYLFRKEGQNVTLSCEQNLNHDAMYWYRQDPGQGLRLIYYSQIVNDFQKGDIAEGYSVSREKKESFPLTVTSAQKNPTAFYLCASSIVPRREAFFGQGTRLTVV.

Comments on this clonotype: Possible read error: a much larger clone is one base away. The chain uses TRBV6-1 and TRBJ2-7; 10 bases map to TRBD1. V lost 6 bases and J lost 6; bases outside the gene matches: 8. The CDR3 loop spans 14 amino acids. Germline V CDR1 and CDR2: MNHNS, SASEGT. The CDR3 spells CASRQGQGFGEQYF. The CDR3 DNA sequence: TGTGCCAGCAGACAGGGACAGGGGTTCGGCGAGCAGTACTTC.

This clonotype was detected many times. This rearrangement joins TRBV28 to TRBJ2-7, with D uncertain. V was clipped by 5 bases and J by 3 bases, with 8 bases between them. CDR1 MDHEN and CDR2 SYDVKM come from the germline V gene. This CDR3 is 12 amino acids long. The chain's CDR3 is CASSVLNYEQYF. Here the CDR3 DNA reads TGTGCCAGCAGTGTCTTGAACTACGAGCAGTACTTC.

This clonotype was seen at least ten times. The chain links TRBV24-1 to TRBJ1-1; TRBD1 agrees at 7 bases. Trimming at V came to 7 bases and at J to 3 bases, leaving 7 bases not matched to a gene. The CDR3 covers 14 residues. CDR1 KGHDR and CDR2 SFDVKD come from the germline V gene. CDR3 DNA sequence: TGTGCCACCAGCGTCAGGGGGTTGGACACTGAAGCTTTCTTT. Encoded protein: CATSVRGLDTEAFF.

The chain's CDR3 is CASSLEALRDRGGDTQYF. The CDR3 region has the DNA TGCGCCAGCAGCTTAGAAGCCCTACGGGACAGGGGTGGAGATACGCAGTATTTT. The rearrangement uses TRBV5-1 and TRBJ2-3; 10 positions agree with TRBD1. After removal of 2 bases from V and 5 bases from J, the junction contained 14 bases not matched to a gene. Germline V gene lookup returns CDR1 SGHRS and CDR2 YFSETQ. The CDR3 covers 18 residues.

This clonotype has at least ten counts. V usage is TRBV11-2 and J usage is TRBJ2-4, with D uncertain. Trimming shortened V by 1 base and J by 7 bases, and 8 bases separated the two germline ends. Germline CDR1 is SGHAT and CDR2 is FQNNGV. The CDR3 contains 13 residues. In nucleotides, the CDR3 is TGTGCCAGCAGCTTAGGCGCGAGGAACATTCAGTACTTC. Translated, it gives CASSLGARNIQYF.

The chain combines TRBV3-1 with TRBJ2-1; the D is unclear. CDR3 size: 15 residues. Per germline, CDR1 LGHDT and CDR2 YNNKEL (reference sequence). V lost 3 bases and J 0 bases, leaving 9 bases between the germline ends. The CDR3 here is CASSQVSSSYNEQFF. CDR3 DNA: TGTGCCAGCAGCCAGGTATCGAGCTCCTACAATGAGCAGTTCTTC.

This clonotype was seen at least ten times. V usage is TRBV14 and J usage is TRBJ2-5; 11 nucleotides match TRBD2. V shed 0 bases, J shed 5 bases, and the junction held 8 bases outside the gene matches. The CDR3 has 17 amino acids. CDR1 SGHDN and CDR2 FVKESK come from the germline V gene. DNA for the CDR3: TGTGCCAGCAGCCAAGATGTACTAGCGGGAGCGCAGGAGACCCAGTACTTC. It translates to CASSQDVLAGAQETQYF.

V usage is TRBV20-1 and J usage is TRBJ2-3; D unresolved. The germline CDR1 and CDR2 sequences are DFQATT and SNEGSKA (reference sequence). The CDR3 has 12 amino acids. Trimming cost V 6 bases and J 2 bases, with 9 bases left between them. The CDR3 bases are TGCAGTGCCCGTTTCATCACAGATACGCAGTATTTT. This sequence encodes CSARFITDTQYF.

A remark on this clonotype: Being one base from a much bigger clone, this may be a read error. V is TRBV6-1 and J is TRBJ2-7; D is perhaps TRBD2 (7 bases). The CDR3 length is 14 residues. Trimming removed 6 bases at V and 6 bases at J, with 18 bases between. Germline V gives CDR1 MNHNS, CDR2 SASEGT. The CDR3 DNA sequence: TGTGCCAGCAGGCCTGGGGGGGCTGGCTGCGAGCAGTACTTC. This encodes CASRPGGAGCEQYF.